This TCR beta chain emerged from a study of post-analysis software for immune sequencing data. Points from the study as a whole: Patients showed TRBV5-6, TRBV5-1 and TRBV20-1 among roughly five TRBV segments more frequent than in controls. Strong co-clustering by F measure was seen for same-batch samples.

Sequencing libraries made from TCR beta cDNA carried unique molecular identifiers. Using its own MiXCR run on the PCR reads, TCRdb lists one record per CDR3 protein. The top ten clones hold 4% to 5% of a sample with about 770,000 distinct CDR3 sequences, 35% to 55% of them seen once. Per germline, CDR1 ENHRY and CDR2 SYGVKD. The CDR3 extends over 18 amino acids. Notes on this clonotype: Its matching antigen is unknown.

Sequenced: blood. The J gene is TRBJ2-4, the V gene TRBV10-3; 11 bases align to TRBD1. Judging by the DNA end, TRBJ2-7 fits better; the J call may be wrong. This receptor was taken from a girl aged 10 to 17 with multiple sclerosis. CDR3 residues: CAISGPWTGGKGPYEQYF. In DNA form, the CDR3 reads TGTGCCATCAGTGGACCCTGGACAGGGGGCAAGGGGCCTTACGAGCAGTACTTC.